Listed here are 26 T cell receptor beta chains from one sample, sequenced in a study of cytomegalovirus exposure and HLA in healthy donors. The PCR made use of 60 Vbeta and 13 Jbeta primers. Sequenced by immunoSEQ multiplex PCR; TCRdb stores in-frame clones only, minus some. This table holds more than 50,000 clones, about 65% found once. Sequenced input: PBMCs. These receptors were obtained from a man in his fifties in good health and CMV-seropositive.

The chain recombines TRBV6-9 with TRBJ2-7; D is possibly TRBD1 (6 bases). CDR1 and CDR2 from the germline V gene are MNHGY and SVAAGI. The CDR3 length is 15 residues. Trimming pared 5 bases from V and 1 base from J, leaving 15 bases between. The CDR3 spells CASSPPQGPSYEQYF. CDR3 coding DNA: TGTGCCAGCAGTCCCCCACAGGGCCCATCCTACGAGCAGTACTTC.

This chain links TRBV7-9 with TRBJ1-1; tentatively, D is TRBD1 (5 bases). This CDR3 spans 15 amino acids. Trimming took off 1 base at V and 6 bases at J, with 15 bases between the two ends. Germline CDR1 SEHNR, CDR2 FQNEAQ (reference sequence). CDR3 protein: CASSLGIGVMAEAFF. The DNA for the CDR3 is TGTGCCAGCAGCTTAGGGATAGGGGTGATGGCTGAAGCTTTCTTT. The whole variable domain, filled in from reference TRBV7-9 and TRBJ1-1, reads DTGVSQNPRHKITKRGQNVTFRCDPISEHNRLYWYRQTLGQGPEFLTYFQNEAQLEKSRLLSDRFSAERPKGSFSTLEIQRTEQGDSAMYLCASSLGIGVMAEAFFGQGTRLTVV.

The chain combines TRBV7-9 with TRBJ1-2; the D gene is possibly TRBD1 (6 bases). V was cut by 5 bases and J by 4 bases, with 11 bases left in between. The CDR3 sequence is 13 residues long. The germline V gene encodes CDR1 SEHNR and CDR2 FQNEAQ (reference sequence). As DNA, the CDR3 is TGTGCCAGCAGCCGGGACATCGGCTATGGCTACACCTTC. Translating gives CASSRDIGYGYTF.

The rearrangement uses TRBV6-1 and TRBJ1-5; D uncertain. The CDR3 sequence is 16 residues long. The V gene lost 2 bases and the J gene lost 0 bases, with 11 bases spanning the gap. CDR1 and CDR2 from the germline V gene are MNHNS and SASEGT. CDR3 sequence: CASSELPGYSNQPQHF. CDR3 sequence (DNA): TGTGCCAGCAGTGAACTACCCGGGTATAGCAATCAGCCCCAGCATTTT.

V is TRBV4-3 and J is TRBJ1-4, with D possibly being TRBD1 (5 bases). The ends were cut back, 3 bases at V and 11 bases at J, with 16 bases in the middle. The CDR3 runs to 14 residues. CDR1 is LGHNA, CDR2 YSLEER, per germline. The CDR3 here is CASSQVGREGKLFF. CDR3 bases: TGCGCCAGCAGCCAGGTGGGGAGGGAGGGGAAACTGTTTTTT.

This chain connects TRBV6-5 to TRBJ1-1; D is unclear. In germline, CDR1 is MNHEY, CDR2 SVGAGI. There are 15 residues in the CDR3. Trimming took off 2 bases at V and 0 bases at J, with 10 bases between the two ends. The CDR3 bases are TGTGCCAGCAGTTACCGAGACGGGATGAACACTGAAGCTTTCTTT. Translated, it gives CASSYRDGMNTEAFF.

The chain is built from TRBV6-1 and TRBJ1-5; D is unclear. The germline V gene has CDR1 MNHNS and CDR2 SASEGT. The V and J ends lost 4 bases and 3 bases respectively, with 19 bases between them. This CDR3 region has 17 residues. DNA of the CDR3: TGTGCCAGCAGTGCCCGGAGGGTACGCGAGGTCAATCAGCCCCAGCATTTT. This encodes CASSARRVREVNQPQHF.

The V and J genes are TRBV28 and TRBJ1-3; TRBD1 might be the D (6 bases). Germline V gene sequence: CDR1 MDHEN, CDR2 SYDVKM. Trimming cost V 6 bases and J 3 bases, with 9 bases left between them. This CDR3 is 13 amino acids long. The CDR3 protein is CASSGTFGNTIYF. CDR3 nucleotides: TGTGCCAGCAGCGGGACATTTGGAAACACCATATATTTT.

This chain connects TRBV5-1 to TRBJ2-3; no definite D call. V was clipped by 0 bases and J by 0 bases, with 14 bases between them. CDR1 is SGHRS, CDR2 YFSETQ, per germline. CDR3 length equals 17 residues. The CDR3 nucleotides are TGCGCCAGCAGCTTGGGAGATGGCAGGTCAAGCACAGATACGCAGTATTTT. Protein: CASSLGDGRSSTDTQYF.

CDR3 sequence (DNA): TGTGCCAGCAGATCAAGGGGATATGAAAAACTGTTTTTT. Translation gives CASRSRGYEKLFF. This rearrangement joins TRBV6-1 to TRBJ1-4, with D possibly matching TRBD1 (5 bases). This CDR3 region has 13 residues. Germline CDR1 is MNHNS and CDR2 is SASEGT. V was shortened by 6 bases and J by 6 bases, with 11 bases between the two germline ends.

J is TRBJ1-1 and V is TRBV7-9; D gene uncertain. CDR1 SEHNR and CDR2 FQNEAQ come from the germline V gene (reference sequence). V lost 3 bases, J lost 2 bases, and 13 bases lay in between. The CDR3 consists of 15 residues. CDR3 sequence (DNA): TGTGCCAGCAGCTTTCTACCGGGAACTAACACTGAAGCTTTCTTT. Its protein product is CASSFLPGTNTEAFF.

Turning to this clone: Within the sample, other DNA sequences also encode this same CDR3. The chain combines TRBV6-6 with TRBJ2-5; possible D gene TRBD1, 6 bases. Germline values: CDR1 MNHNY, CDR2 SVGAGI (reference sequence). CDR3 size: 15 residues. Trimming left V 8 bases short and J 11 bases short, with 27 bases between. CDR3 nucleotide sequence: TGTGCCAGCGGGTGGGGGTGGCGGTTCCCGGGGACACAGTACTTC. Amino acids: CASGWGWRFPGTQYF.

The rearrangement uses TRBV7-9 and TRBJ2-7; 8 bases line up with TRBD1. This CDR3 region has 18 residues. V shed 3 bases and J 0 bases; nucleotides not matched to a gene: 13. In germline, CDR1 is SEHNR, CDR2 FQNEAQ (reference sequence). CDR3 protein: CASSLPLRGRGLSYEQYF. CDR3 coding DNA: TGTGCCAGCAGCTTGCCCCTCAGAGGCAGGGGGCTCTCCTACGAGCAGTACTTC.

This clone appeared a few times. V is TRBV27 and J is TRBJ1-1; TRBD1 is a possible D gene (5 bases). CDR1 and CDR2 from the germline V gene are MNHEY and SMNVEV (reference sequence). CDR3 size: 17 residues. With 2 bases removed from V and 0 bases from J, the gap between germline ends came to 16 bases. The DNA of the CDR3 is TGTGCCAGCAGTTTACGGGGACTCATGGGCTTGAACACTGAAGCTTTCTTT. Protein: CASSLRGLMGLNTEAFF.

This chain connects TRBV7-9 to TRBJ2-1, with 11 nucleotides matching TRBD2. The V gene's germline CDR1 is SEHNR and CDR2 FQNEAQ (reference sequence). The CDR3 spans 16 residues. Trimming took 6 bases from V and 0 from J; bases not matched to a gene: 4. The CDR3 here is CASSDTSGSSYNEQFF. In nucleotides, the CDR3 is TGTGCCAGCAGTGATACTAGCGGGAGCTCCTACAATGAGCAGTTCTTC.

Remarks on this clone: This CDR3 is also generated by other DNA sequences in the sample. The rearrangement links TRBV7-9 to TRBJ1-2; 8 bases line up with TRBD1. The CDR3 has 14 residues. Unmatched junction bases numbered 5, after V lost 1 base and J lost 7 bases. Germline V gives CDR1 SEHNR, CDR2 FQNEAQ (reference sequence). For the CDR3, the DNA is TGTGCCAGCAGCTTAGGGCGCAGGGGGCTTGGCTACACCTTC. Amino acids: CASSLGRRGLGYTF.

The V gene is TRBV9, the J gene TRBJ1-2, with D perhaps TRBD1 (5 bases). This CDR3 contains 13 residues. The V gene lost 0 bases and the J gene lost 2 bases, with 5 bases spanning the gap. Germline CDR1 SGDLS, CDR2 YYNGEE. CDR3 sequence: CASSVDRNYGYTF. In nucleotides, the CDR3 is TGTGCCAGCAGCGTAGACAGGAACTATGGCTACACCTTC.

V gene TRBV4-1 combines with J gene TRBJ1-5; D call uncertain. The CDR3 has 15 residues. Germline values: CDR1 MGHRA, CDR2 YSYEKL. The V end was cut by 0 bases, the J end by 3 bases, with 9 bases between. CDR3 amino acids: CASSQDRGYNQPQHF. The CDR3 DNA is TGCGCCAGCAGCCAAGATCGGGGATACAATCAGCCCCAGCATTTT.

This clone is labeled medium-sized. V gene TRBV19 combines with J gene TRBJ2-3, with unresolved D. The length of the CDR3 is 12 residues. V gave up 5 bases and J gave up 7 bases, with 10 bases separating them. The germline gives CDR1 LNHDA, CDR2 SQIVND (reference sequence). The CDR3: CASSPGGYTQYF. Written as DNA, the CDR3 is TGTGCCAGTAGTCCCGGCGGTTATACGCAGTATTTT.

This clone was picked up one time. The rearrangement uses TRBV12-1 and TRBJ2-7; TRBD2 is the table's D call, not checked against the DNA. TRBV12-1 is tagged as a pseudogene. This CDR3 comprises 16 residues. CDR3 in amino acids: CASSPRLAGAGYEQYF. The CDR3 DNA reads as TGTGCCAGCAGCCCCCGACTAGCGGGGGCCGGCTACGAGCAGTACTTC.

This chain links TRBV9 with TRBJ2-2; D is unclear. The V and J ends lost 0 bases and 7 bases respectively, with 13 bases between them. The CDR3 consists of 15 residues. From germline, CDR1 is SGDLS and CDR2 YYNGEE. DNA of the CDR3: TGTGCCAGCAGCGTAGAGGTGACACTGAACGGGGAGCTGTTTTTT. It codes for CASSVEVTLNGELFF.

The chain couples TRBV7-3 to TRBJ1-1; no definite D call. CDR1 and CDR2 from the germline V gene are SGHTA and FQGTGA. The V and J ends lost 0 bases and 1 base respectively, with 6 bases between them. This CDR3 has 14 residues. This CDR3 is CASSLTSSNTEAFF. The CDR3 nucleotides read TGTGCCAGCAGCTTAACGTCGTCGAACACTGAAGCTTTCTTT.

This chain joins TRBV6-5 and TRBJ2-5; tentative D call: TRBD1 (5 bases). Trimming removed 0 bases at V and 5 bases at J, with 13 bases between. CDR1 is MNHEY, CDR2 SVGAGI, per germline. The CDR3 has 15 amino acids. CDR3 amino acids: CASSYSRQGYETQYF. CDR3 sequence (DNA): TGTGCCAGCAGTTACTCGAGGCAGGGTTACGAGACCCAGTACTTC.

This clone has more than one count but fewer than ten. The chain combines TRBV28 with TRBJ2-1; 10 bases align to TRBD2. The CDR3 contains 16 residues. The germline V gene encodes CDR1 MDHEN and CDR2 SYDVKM. V shed 2 bases, J shed 2 bases, and the junction held 3 bases outside the gene matches. The CDR3 protein is CASSLGLAGAYNEQFF. The CDR3 region has the DNA TGTGCCAGCAGTTTAGGGCTAGCGGGAGCCTACAATGAGCAGTTCTTC.

On this clone: A read error is the likely source, as a far larger clone sits one nucleotide away. The same CDR3 is also encoded by other DNA sequences in this sample. The chain has TRBV5-1 and TRBJ1-4; 9 nucleotides line up with TRBD1. The CDR3 runs to 15 residues. With V trimmed by 2 bases and J by 5 bases, 4 bases remained unmatched. Per the germline V gene, CDR1 is SGHRS and CDR2 is YFSETQ. Here the CDR3 reads CASSFAGQGNEKLFF. DNA for the CDR3: TGCGCCAGCAGCTTCGCGGGACAGGGAAATGAAAAACTGTTTTTT.

There are a few counts of this clone. The rearrangement uses TRBV5-6 and TRBJ1-4; possible D gene TRBD1, 6 bases. Germline CDR1 reads SGHDT; CDR2 reads YYEEEE. The CDR3 sequence is 17 residues long. V was pared by 0 bases and J by 0 bases, with 12 bases between. CDR3 in DNA: TGTGCCAGCAGCTTGGGACGGACAGATGCAACTAATGAAAAACTGTTTTTT. Translating gives CASSLGRTDATNEKLFF.